This TCR beta chain was identified in a study of T-cell memory formation after mild COVID-19. Study results and limitations: Contracting clones localized mainly to CM and EM when CD4+ and mainly to EMRA when CD8+.

About this clonotype itself: Its antigen is as yet unknown.

TCRdb reprocessed the 5' RACE reads via MiXCR and lists one record per CDR3 protein. The sample has more than 150,000 distinct CDR3 sequences; about a fifth are singletons. The source is a man aged 18 to 30 who had mild COVID-19 (a few samples of this study predate the infection). Cell type and time point are not known. Material for sequencing was PBMCs or a T cell subset sorted from them (not recorded which).

CDR3 residues: CASSATKETQYF. Written as DNA, the CDR3 is TGTGCCAGCAGTGCCACGAAAGAGACCCAGTACTTC. V is TRBV2 and J is TRBJ2-5; no reliable D call. The CDR3 sequence is 12 residues long. Germline V CDR1 and CDR2: SNHLY, FYNNEI. V lost 4 bases and J 3 bases, leaving 6 bases between the germline ends.